This T cell receptor (beta chain) was profiled in a study of blood T cells in healthy people across ages. General observations from the study: Long-lived donors had more naive CD4+ cells and higher diversity than aged donors. Roughly linear declines in TCR beta diversity per million T cells occurred with age.

The germline V and J ends were trimmed by 4 bases and 4 bases, with 14 bases remaining between them. CDR1 is LGHNA, CDR2 YSLEER, per germline. This CDR3 contains 14 residues. With a J-beta primer mix and a sample-barcoded 5' primer, a second PCR ran roughly 6 to 11 cycles. MiXCR, run by TCRdb on the 5' RACE reads, gives a single entry per CDR3 protein. Of almost 1 million distinct CDR3 sequences in the sample, roughly 47% were seen once. This clonotype is a singleton in its sample. Its antigen is not known. Collection of roughly 9.8 milliliters of peripheral blood was performed for each donor. This TCR was sampled from a woman aged 55-70 years in good health. What was sequenced was blood. This sequence joins TRBV4-3 and TRBJ2-7; D is unclear. CDR3 nucleotide sequence: TGCGCCAGCAGCCTAAGTCAGGCCGATTACGAGCAGTACTTC. This encodes CASSLSQADYEQYF.